The clone carrying this TCR beta chain came up a few times. This record comes from a study of T cells after yellow fever vaccination. TCRdb ran MiXCR on the 5' RACE reads and lists one entry per CDR3 protein. The data contain about 300,000 distinct CDR3 sequences, 6.8% of them seen just once; the ten biggest clones take up roughly a sixth. The material was PBMCs, obtained about 41 days after the first yellow fever vaccination. This receptor was obtained from a man aged 18 to 30 who received the YFV17D yellow fever vaccine.

DNA for the CDR3: TGTGCCAGCAGCTTATATCAGGAGAACACTGAAGCTTTCTTT. Translation gives CASSLYQENTEAFF. The chain links TRBV7-9 to TRBJ1-1; D remains unclear. The germline V and J ends were trimmed by 2 bases and 1 base, with 8 bases remaining between them. Germline V CDR1 and CDR2: SEHNR, FQNEAQ (reference sequence). The CDR3 consists of 14 residues.